This T cell receptor (beta chain) originates from a study of shared clonotypes between healthy human individuals. Clones were sequenced by immunoSEQ multiplex PCR, and TCRdb holds only the in-frame ones, with some missing. Seen here are 750,000 to 1,000,000 clones, 92% observed once, and the top ten hold approximately 25%. As defined, naive CD8 cells were CD45RO-negative and positively selected for CCR7, with terminally differentiated effector memory CD45RA+ cells excluded. Sequenced input: naive CD8+ T cells sorted from blood. The clonotype was recovered from a man younger than 45 in good health.

As DNA, the CDR3 is TGCGCCAGCAGCCACCAAGCGGGAGGGGTAGAAACCCAGTACTTC. Translating gives CASSHQAGGVETQYF. The chain employs TRBV4-3 and TRBJ2-5, with TRBD2 identical over 10 bases. J was trimmed by 8 bases and V by 3 bases; bases with no gene match: 9. The CDR3 is 15 residues long. The germline CDR1 and CDR2 sequences are LGHNA and YSLEER.